Shown below are 23 T cell receptor beta chains from a single sample sequenced in a study of low-dose radiotherapy and immunotherapy resistance in tumors. The time point was: before trial treatment. Alpha- and beta-chain coverage of first-strand cDNA came from TRAV- and TRBV-specific primers. Both a constant-region primer and a V-primer adapter served to amplify TCRs across 20 to 25 PCR cycles. MiXCR was run by TCRdb on the reads, yielding one entry per CDR3 protein. The table includes tens of thousands of distinct CDR3 sequences, 15% to 20% detected once. The material sequenced was PBMCs, taken before treatment. The source is a male donor with prostate cancer.

As for this clonotype: One base away lies a much larger clone, so this may be a sequencing read error. No conserved phenylalanine or tryptophan is present at the end of the CDR3, so a read error is the likely explanation. The chain has TRBV7-9 and TRBJ1-2; 9 bases match TRBD1. The junction had 13 bases not matched to a gene; V was cut back by 4 bases and J by 7 bases. The CDR3 totals 16 residues. Germline V CDR1 and CDR2: SEHNR, FQNEAQ (reference sequence). The CDR3, as DNA: TGTGCCAGCAGCTACTGGGGACAGGGAAGATTCGGTGGCTACACCTAC. This codes for CASSYWGQGRFGGYTY.

Ten or more counts support this clonotype. The rearrangement joins TRBV7-8 to TRBJ1-6; no firm D call. The CDR3 is 14 residues long. Germline V gene lookup returns CDR1 SGHVS and CDR2 FQNEAQ. V was clipped by 5 bases and J by 10 bases, with 15 bases between them. The CDR3 region is CASSLLFAGSPLHF. CDR3 DNA: TGTGCCAGCAGCCTACTCTTTGCGGGATCACCCCTCCACTTT.

This clonotype occurred many times. The rearrangement links TRBV3-1 to TRBJ2-7; possibly TRBD2 for D (7 bases). The CDR3 runs to 16 residues. The germline V gene has CDR1 LGHDT and CDR2 YNNKEL (reference sequence). V shed 0 bases and J shed 3 bases, with 15 bases lying between them. The CDR3 protein is CASSQDRTGGGYEQYF. The CDR3 region has the DNA TGTGCCAGCAGCCAAGATCGTACGGGGGGCGGCTACGAGCAGTACTTC.

This clonotype has ten or more counts. The rearrangement uses TRBV3-1 and TRBJ2-1; D remains ambiguous. CDR3 length: 13 residues. Germline V gene data show CDR1 as LGHDT and CDR2 as YNNKEL (reference sequence). V was cut by 1 base and J by 8 bases, with 9 bases left in between. CDR3 loop: CASSQALRHEQFF. The CDR3 coding sequence is TGTGCCAGCAGCCAAGCACTTCGGCATGAGCAGTTCTTC.

Worth noting for this clonotype: A read error is the likely source, as a far larger clone sits one nucleotide away. The gene calls are TRBV6-1 and TRBJ1-2; D is ambiguous. V was shortened by 5 bases and J by 6 bases, with 13 bases between the two germline ends. The germline V gene has CDR1 MNHNS and CDR2 SASEGT. The CDR3 covers 13 residues. The CDR3 here is CASSSTPPNGYTF. CDR3 nucleotide sequence: TGTGCCAGCAGTTCGACCCCGCCAAATGGCTACACCTTC.

In this sample, this clonotype turned up many times. V and J are TRBV24-1 and TRBJ2-6; D is unclear. Germline V gives CDR1 KGHDR, CDR2 SFDVKD. CDR3 length: 14 residues. V was clipped by 9 bases and J by 2 bases, with 10 bases between them. The CDR3 DNA reads as TGTGCCACCCCCGACTCTACTGGGGCCAACGTCCTGACTTTC. Its translation is CATPDSTGANVLTF.

This clonotype was seen ten or more times. The chain carries TRBV30 and TRBJ1-1; no definite D call. This CDR3 comprises 12 residues. The V gene lost 1 base and the J gene lost 6 bases, with 9 bases spanning the gap. Germline CDR1 GTSNPN, CDR2 SVGIG (reference sequence). In DNA form, the CDR3 reads TGTGCCTGGAGTGCCCGTGAATCTGAAGCTTTCTTT. Amino acid sequence: CAWSARESEAFF.

This clonotype was found many times. The chain links TRBV20-1 to TRBJ2-5; tentatively, D is TRBD1 or TRBD2 (5 bases each). V lost 3 bases and J 1 base, leaving 9 bases between the germline ends. The V gene's germline CDR1 is DFQATT and CDR2 SNEGSKA (reference sequence). CDR3 length: 13 residues. In DNA form, the CDR3 reads TGCAGTGCTAGTTCCGGGGCCCAAGAGACCCAGTACTTC. Protein: CSASSGAQETQYF.

This clonotype was observed many times. The chain links TRBV5-1 to TRBJ2-1; D not resolved. Trimming cost V 4 bases and J 8 bases, with 13 bases left between them. The germline CDR1 and CDR2 sequences are SGHRS and YFSETQ. The CDR3 contains 13 residues. The CDR3 DNA reads as TGCGCCAGCAGCCTCTCGCGGTTAGATGAGCAGTTCTTC. Translation: CASSLSRLDEQFF.

This clonotype was detected many times. The chain links TRBV14 to TRBJ1-5; unclear D gene. The germline V and J ends were trimmed by 0 bases and 7 bases, with 7 bases remaining between them. The CDR3 consists of 13 residues. Per the germline V gene, CDR1 is SGHDN and CDR2 is FVKESK. The CDR3 is CASSQDERQPQHF. The CDR3 DNA reads as TGTGCCAGCAGCCAAGATGAAAGACAGCCCCAGCATTTT.

In this sample, this clonotype turned up many times. The CDR3 is CASRGAETQYF. CDR3 nucleotides: TGTGCCAGTAGGGGGGCGGAAACCCAGTACTTC. The chain recombines TRBV2 with TRBJ2-5, with D perhaps given as TRBD1 or TRBD2 (6 bases each). The germline V gene encodes CDR1 SNHLY and CDR2 FYNNEI. CDR3 length: 11 amino acids. V dropped 9 bases and J dropped 8 bases, with 13 bases sitting between them.

A remark on this clonotype: A read error may be the cause here, since a much bigger clone is one base away. It is unclear where the CDR3 begins or ends on the DNA, so no DNA is shown, and the CDR3 is as TCRdb lists it. This rearrangement joins TRBV19 to TRBJ1-2; no DNA check was done on the table's D call, TRBD1. The CDR3 extends over 13 residues, inclusive of both ends. Germline V CDR1 and CDR2: LNHDA, SQIVND (reference sequence). The CDR3 sequence: CASTSGQAYGFTF.

This clonotype occurred once. A single base is all that separates this from a far larger clone, so a read error is likely. The chain employs TRBV5-8 and TRBJ1-1; TRBD1 matches at 7 bases. The germline V gene has CDR1 SGHTS and CDR2 YDEGEE. The CDR3 runs 13 residues. The CDR3 sequence: CVSSSGTATEAFF. The CDR3 DNA is TGTGTCAGCAGCTCCGGGACAGCCACTGAAGCTTTCTTT.

The sample holds many counts of this clonotype. V is TRBV12-3 or TRBV12-4 and J is TRBJ2-5; possible D gene TRBD1, 6 bases. V lost 4 bases and J 5 bases, leaving 11 bases between the germline ends. This CDR3 contains 13 residues. The CDR3 is CASSSRGGETQYF. CDR3 nucleotide sequence: TGTGCCAGCAGTTCCAGGGGTGGCGAGACCCAGTACTTC.

This clonotype showed up many times. The chain employs TRBV6-2 or TRBV6-3 and TRBJ1-2; TRBD1 aligns across 9 bases. This CDR3 contains 15 residues. J was trimmed by 10 bases and V by 2 bases; bases with no gene match: 11. Germline V gene sequence: CDR1 MNHEY, CDR2 SVGEGT. CDR3 in amino acids: CASSYPTGTGYFYTF. For the CDR3, the DNA is TGTGCCAGCAGTTACCCCACCGGGACAGGGTATTTCTACACCTTC.

In this sample, this clonotype turned up many times. The rearrangement joins TRBV20-1 to TRBJ2-7; perhaps D is TRBD1 or TRBD2 (5 bases each). Germline V gives CDR1 DFQATT, CDR2 SNEGSKA (reference sequence). The V gene lost 4 bases and the J gene lost 1 base, with 14 bases spanning the gap. The CDR3 covers 14 residues. CDR3 amino acids: CSAILRDRSYEQYF. The CDR3 DNA reads as TGCAGTGCTATACTCCGGGACCGATCCTACGAGCAGTACTTC.

This clonotype turned up a few times. The chain is built from TRBV7-2 and TRBJ1-2, with D perhaps matching TRBD1 (6 bases). This CDR3 has 13 amino acids. CDR1 is SGHTA and CDR2 is FQGNSA in the germline V gene. The germline V and J ends were trimmed by 5 bases and 2 bases, with 9 bases remaining between them. CDR3 bases: TGTGCCAGCAGCCACAGGGACAACTATGGCTACACCTTC. Translating it yields CASSHRDNYGYTF. Using reference TRBV7-2 and TRBJ1-2 for the parts outside the CDR3, the full variable domain is GAGVSQSPSNKVTEKGKDVELRCDPISGHTALYWYRQSLGQGLEFLIYFQGNSAPDKSGLPSDRFSAERTGGSVSTLTIQRTQQEDSAVYLCASSHRDNYGYTFGSGTRLTVV.

This clonotype was observed many times. The chain uses TRBV5-6 and TRBJ2-4; a weak D match, TRBD1 (6 bases). V lost 1 base, J lost 4 bases, and 9 bases lay in between. Germline CDR1 reads SGHDT; CDR2 reads YYEEEE. The CDR3 consists of 14 residues. In DNA form, the CDR3 reads TGTGCCAGCAGCTTGTCAGGGACAAAAAACATTCAGTACTTC. It specifies CASSLSGTKNIQYF.

There are a few counts of this clonotype. This sequence joins TRBV5-1 and TRBJ2-7, with 10 bases identical to TRBD2. The germline V gene encodes CDR1 SGHRS and CDR2 YFSETQ. The CDR3 runs to 15 residues. Trimming took 4 bases from V and 0 from J; bases not matched to a gene: 4. This CDR3 reads CASSLLAGSSYEQYF. The CDR3 DNA is TGCGCCAGCAGCCTACTAGCGGGGAGCTCCTACGAGCAGTACTTC.

CDR3 sequence reads: CASSSRSDTQYF. The CDR3 DNA sequence: TGTGCCAGCAGTTCCCGGTCAGATACGCAGTATTTT. The genes are TRBV6-2 or TRBV6-3 and TRBJ2-3; no reliable D call. The germline V gene encodes CDR1 MNHEY and CDR2 SVGEGT. The CDR3 has 12 amino acids. The ends were cut back, 4 bases at V and 4 bases at J, with 6 bases in the middle.

This clonotype was seen at least ten times. The rearrangement uses TRBV12-5 and TRBJ2-7; 7 positions match TRBD1. With 0 bases clipped from V and 6 bases from J, the junction kept 8 bases outside the gene matches. Looked up from germline, CDR1 is LGHNT and CDR2 is FRNRAP. This CDR3 has 15 amino acids. CDR3 region: CASGLVLGQRGEQYF. DNA for the CDR3: TGTGCTAGTGGTTTGGTCTTGGGACAGAGGGGCGAGCAGTACTTC.

The V gene is TRBV28, the J gene TRBJ2-7; D call uncertain. Germline V gene lookup returns CDR1 MDHEN and CDR2 SYDVKM. V lost 5 bases to trimming and J lost 6 bases, with 17 bases between them. There are 14 residues in the CDR3. The CDR3 DNA reads as TGTGCCAGCAGTCCATCCCTAGGACGAGCCGAGCAGTACTTC. Protein sequence: CASSPSLGRAEQYF.

In this sample, this clonotype turned up many times. This chain links TRBV5-4 with TRBJ1-4; 7 nucleotides agree with TRBD1. CDR3 length equals 15 residues. CDR1 and CDR2 from the germline V gene are SGHNT and YYREEE (reference sequence). V shed 4 bases, J shed 5 bases, and the junction held 8 bases outside the gene matches. The CDR3 nucleotides are TGTGCCAGCAGCCCCCCGGGACAGTCGAATGAAAAACTGTTTTTT. This encodes CASSPPGQSNEKLFF. Complete variable domain (other parts from reference TRBV5-4 and TRBJ1-4): ETGVTQSPTHLIKTRGQQVTLRCSSQSGHNTVSWYQQALGQGPQFIFQYYREEENGRGNFPPRFSGLQFPNYSSELNVNALELDDSALYLCASSPPGQSNEKLFFGSGTQLSVL.